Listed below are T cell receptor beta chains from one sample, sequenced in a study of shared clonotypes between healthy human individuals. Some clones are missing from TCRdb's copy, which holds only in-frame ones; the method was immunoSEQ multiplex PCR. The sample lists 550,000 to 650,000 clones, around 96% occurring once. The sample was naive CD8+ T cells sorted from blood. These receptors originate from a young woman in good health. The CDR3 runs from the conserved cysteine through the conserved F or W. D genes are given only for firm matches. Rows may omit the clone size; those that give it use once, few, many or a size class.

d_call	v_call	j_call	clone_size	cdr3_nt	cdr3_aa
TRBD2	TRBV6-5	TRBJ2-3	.	TGTGCCAGCAGTTCCCCGACCCGGGAGGGCTTAGATACGCAGTATTTT	CASSSPTREGLDTQYF
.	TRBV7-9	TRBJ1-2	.	TGTGCCAGCAGCTTAGGGCTAAGAGTACTCAATGGCTACACCTTC	CASSLGLRVLNGYTF
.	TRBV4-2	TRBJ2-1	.	TGTGCCAGCAGCCAAGGTGGAGAGCCCGGCTACAATGAGCAGTTCTTC	CASSQGGEPGYNEQFF
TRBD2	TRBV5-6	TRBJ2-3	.	TGTGCCAGCAGCATAACCCTCGAACGGGAGGTAGATACGCAGTATTTT	CASSITLEREVDTQYF
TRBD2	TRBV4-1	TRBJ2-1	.	TGCGCCAGCAGCCGACGACTAGCGGGAGACGCCTACAATGAGCAGTTCTTC	CASSRRLAGDAYNEQFF
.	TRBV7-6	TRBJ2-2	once	TGTGCCATCATCAACCAGGGGGACTCGGACACCGGGGAGCTGTTTTTT	CAIINQGDSDTGELFF
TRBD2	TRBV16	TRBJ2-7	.	TGTGCCAGCAGTGCGGGAGTCCTGGGAGAGCAGTACTTC	CASSAGVLGEQYF
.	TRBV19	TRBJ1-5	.	TGTGCCAGTAGTATTTTCCCCCATAGCAATCAGCCCCAGCATTTT	CASSIFPHSNQPQHF
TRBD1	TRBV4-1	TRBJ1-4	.	TGCGCCAGCAGCCAACAGGCCAGGGGGGACGAAAAACTGTTTTTT	CASSQQARGDEKLFF
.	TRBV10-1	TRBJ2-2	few	TGCGCCAGCAGCGACAATCTGAACACCGGGGAGCTGTTTTTT	CASSDNLNTGELFF
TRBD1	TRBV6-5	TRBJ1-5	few	TGTGCCAGCAGTCACGGGACAGGGGAACATCAGCCCCAGCATTTT	CASSHGTGEHQPQHF
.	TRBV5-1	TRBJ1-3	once	TGCGCCAGCAGCTTGGCCGCCGGGAGCTCTGGAAACACCATATATTTT	CASSLAAGSSGNTIYF
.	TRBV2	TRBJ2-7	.	TGTGCGACAGGTTCGACCTACGAGCAGTACTTC	CATGSTYEQYF
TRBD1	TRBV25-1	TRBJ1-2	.	TGTGCCAGCAGCGGGACAGGGAGGGCCTATGGCTACACCTTC	CASSGTGRAYGYTF
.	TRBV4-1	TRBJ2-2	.	TGCGCCAGCAGCCAAGTGAGCTTTTCCGGGGAGCTGTTTTTT	CASSQVSFSGELFF
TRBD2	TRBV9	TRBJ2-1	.	TGTGCCAGCAGCGTAGGCGGGAGGATCTACAATGAGCAGTTCTTC	CASSVGGRIYNEQFF
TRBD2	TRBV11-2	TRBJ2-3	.	TGTGCCAGCAGCGGAAGACTAGCGGGAAAAGCCACAGATACGCAGTATTTT	CASSGRLAGKATDTQYF